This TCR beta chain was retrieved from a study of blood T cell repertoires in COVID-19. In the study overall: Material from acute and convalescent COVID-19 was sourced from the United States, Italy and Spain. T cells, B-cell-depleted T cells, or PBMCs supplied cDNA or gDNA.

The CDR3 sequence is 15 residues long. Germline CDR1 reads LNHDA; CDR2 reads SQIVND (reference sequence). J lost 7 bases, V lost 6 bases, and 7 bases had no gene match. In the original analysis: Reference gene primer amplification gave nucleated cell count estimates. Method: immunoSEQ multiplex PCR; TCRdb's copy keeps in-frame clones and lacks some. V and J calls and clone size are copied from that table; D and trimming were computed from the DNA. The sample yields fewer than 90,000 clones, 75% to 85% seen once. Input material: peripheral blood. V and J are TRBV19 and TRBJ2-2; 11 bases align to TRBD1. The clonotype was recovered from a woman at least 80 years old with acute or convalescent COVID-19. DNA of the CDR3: TGTGCCAGTAGGGACAGGGGGCAAGAGGACGGGGAGCTGTTTTTT. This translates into CASRDRGQEDGELFF. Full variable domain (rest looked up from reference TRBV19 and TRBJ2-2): DGGITQSPKYLFRKEGQNVTLSCEQNLNHDAMYWYRQDPGQGLRLIYYSQIVNDFQKGDIAEGYSVSREKKESFPLTVTSAQKNPTAFYLCASRDRGQEDGELFFGEGSRLTVL.